This entry is about one T cell receptor beta chain. This CDR3 contains 15 residues. CDR1 and CDR2 (germline): MGHDK, SYGVNS. V lost 2 bases to trimming and J lost 4 bases, with 11 bases between them. It was with a sample-barcoded 5' primer and a J-beta primer mix that a second PCR of about 6 to 11 cycles was run. Carrying 12 random nucleotides, a template-switch adaptor labeled each individual cDNA molecule. TCRdb passed the 5' RACE reads through MiXCR, listing each CDR3 protein once. The repertoire holds hundreds of thousands of distinct CDR3 sequences, with 40% to 50% as singletons. This sample was taken from a study of blood T cells in healthy people across ages. The donors, aged roughly 6 to 95, were healthy Caucasians from Russia.

The sequencing input was blood. This chain joins TRBV25-1 and TRBJ1-4, with TRBD1 as a possible D gene (5 bases). This sequence was found in a man in his 60s in good health. CDR3 sequence (DNA): TGTGCCAGCAGTGAAGTGGGGGATCTTAATGAAAAACTGTTTTTT. This translates into CASSEVGDLNEKLFF.